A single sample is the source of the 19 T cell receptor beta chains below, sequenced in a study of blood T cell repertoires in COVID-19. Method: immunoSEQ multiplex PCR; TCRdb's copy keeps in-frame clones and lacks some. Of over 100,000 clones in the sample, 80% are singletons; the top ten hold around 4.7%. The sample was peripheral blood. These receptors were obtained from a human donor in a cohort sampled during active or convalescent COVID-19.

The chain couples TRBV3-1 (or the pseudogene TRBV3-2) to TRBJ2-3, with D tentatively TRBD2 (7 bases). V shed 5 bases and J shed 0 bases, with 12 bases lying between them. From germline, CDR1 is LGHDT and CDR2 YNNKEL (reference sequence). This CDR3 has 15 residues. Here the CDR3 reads CASSLRGGSTDTQYF. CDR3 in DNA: TGTGCCAGCAGCTTGAGGGGGGGGAGCACAGATACGCAGTATTTT.

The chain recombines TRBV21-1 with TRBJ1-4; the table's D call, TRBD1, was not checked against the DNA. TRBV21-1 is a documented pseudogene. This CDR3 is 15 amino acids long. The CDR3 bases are TGTGCCAGCAGCACCCTCTACAGGGTAGAAGAAAAACTGTTTTTT. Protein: CASSTLYRVEEKLFF.

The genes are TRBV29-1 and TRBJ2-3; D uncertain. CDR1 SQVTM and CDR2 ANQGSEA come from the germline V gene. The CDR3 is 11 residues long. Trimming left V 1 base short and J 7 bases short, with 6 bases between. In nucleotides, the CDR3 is TGCAGCGTTGAAGGGCCATATACGCAGTATTTT. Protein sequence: CSVEGPYTQYF.

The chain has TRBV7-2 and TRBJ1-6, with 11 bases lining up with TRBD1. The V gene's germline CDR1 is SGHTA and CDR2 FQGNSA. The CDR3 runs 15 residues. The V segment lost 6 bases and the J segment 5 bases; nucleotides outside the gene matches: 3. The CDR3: CASRSDRGHNSPLHF. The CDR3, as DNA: TGTGCCAGCAGATCGGACAGGGGGCATAATTCACCCCTCCACTTT.

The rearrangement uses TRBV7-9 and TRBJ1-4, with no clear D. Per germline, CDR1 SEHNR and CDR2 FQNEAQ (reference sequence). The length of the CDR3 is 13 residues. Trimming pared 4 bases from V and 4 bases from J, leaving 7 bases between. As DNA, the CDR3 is TGTGCCAGCAGCTATGCAGTTAATGAAAAACTGTTTTTT. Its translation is CASSYAVNEKLFF.

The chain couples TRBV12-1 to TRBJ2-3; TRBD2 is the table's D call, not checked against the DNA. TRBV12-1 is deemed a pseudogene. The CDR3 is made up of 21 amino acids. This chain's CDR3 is CASSPGIPSSGGEGSTDTQYF. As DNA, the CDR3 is TGTGCCAGCAGCCCGGGGATCCCGTCTAGCGGGGGGGAAGGTAGCACAGATACGCAGTATTTT.

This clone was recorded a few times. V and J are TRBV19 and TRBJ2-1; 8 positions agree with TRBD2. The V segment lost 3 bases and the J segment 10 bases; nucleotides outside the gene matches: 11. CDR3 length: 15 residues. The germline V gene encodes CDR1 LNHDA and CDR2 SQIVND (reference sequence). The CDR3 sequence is CASSISGGVRGEQFF. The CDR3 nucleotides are TGTGCCAGTAGTATCAGCGGGGGAGTCAGAGGGGAGCAGTTCTTC.

Here the CDR3 reads CASSPRDKSYSGELFF. CDR3 DNA sequence: TGTGCCAGCAGCCCGAGAGACAAGTCCTATAGCGGGGAGCTGTTTTTT. The rearrangement joins TRBV7-9 to TRBJ2-2; D remains ambiguous. V gave up 5 bases and J gave up 7 bases, with 20 bases separating them. The V gene's germline CDR1 is SEHNR and CDR2 FQNEAQ (reference sequence). The CDR3 spans 16 residues.

CDR3 nucleotide sequence: TGTGCCAGTTTATGGGCAGGGCACACTGAAGCTTTCTTT. This translates into CASLWAGHTEAFF. V and J are TRBV21-1 and TRBJ1-1; the table's D call of TRBD1 was not tested on the DNA. TRBV21-1 is a pseudogene segment. The CDR3 is made up of 13 amino acids.

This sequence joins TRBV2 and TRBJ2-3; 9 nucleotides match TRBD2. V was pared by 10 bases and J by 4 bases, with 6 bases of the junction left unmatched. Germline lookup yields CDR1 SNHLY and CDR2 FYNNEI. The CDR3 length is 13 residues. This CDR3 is CATLAGVADTQYF. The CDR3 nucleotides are TGTGCCACACTAGCGGGTGTAGCAGATACGCAGTATTTT. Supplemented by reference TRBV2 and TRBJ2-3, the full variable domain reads EPEVTQTPSHQVTQMGQEVILRCVPISNHLYFYWYRQILGQKVEFLVSFYNNEISEKSEIFDDQFSVERPDGSNFTLKIRSTKLEDSAMYFCATLAGVADTQYFGPGTRLTVL.

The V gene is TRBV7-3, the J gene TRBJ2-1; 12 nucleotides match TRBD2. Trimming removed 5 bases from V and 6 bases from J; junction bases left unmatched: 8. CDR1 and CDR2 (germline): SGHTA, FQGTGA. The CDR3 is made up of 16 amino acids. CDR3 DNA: TGTGCCAGCAGCCCCCGACTAGCGGGAGCCCGCAATGAGCAGTTCTTC. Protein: CASSPRLAGARNEQFF.

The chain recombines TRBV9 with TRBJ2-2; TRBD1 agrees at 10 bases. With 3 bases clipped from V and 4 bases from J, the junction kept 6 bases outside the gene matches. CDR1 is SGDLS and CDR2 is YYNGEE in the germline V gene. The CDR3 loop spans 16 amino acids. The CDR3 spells CASSARQGAFTGELFF. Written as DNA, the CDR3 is TGTGCCAGCAGCGCCCGACAGGGGGCTTTCACCGGGGAGCTGTTTTTT.

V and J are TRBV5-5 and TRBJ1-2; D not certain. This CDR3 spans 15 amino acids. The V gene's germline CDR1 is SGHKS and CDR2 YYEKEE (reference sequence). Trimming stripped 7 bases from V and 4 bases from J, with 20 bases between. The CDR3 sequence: CASLSLAAARYGYTF. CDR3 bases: TGTGCCAGCTTGTCTCTTGCGGCAGCGCGCTATGGCTACACCTTC. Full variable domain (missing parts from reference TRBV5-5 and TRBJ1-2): DAGVTQSPTHLIKTRGQQVTLRCSPISGHKSVSWYQQVLGQGPQFIFQYYEKEERGRGNFPDRFSARQFPNYSSELNVNALLLGDSALYLCASLSLAAARYGYTFGSGTRLTVV.

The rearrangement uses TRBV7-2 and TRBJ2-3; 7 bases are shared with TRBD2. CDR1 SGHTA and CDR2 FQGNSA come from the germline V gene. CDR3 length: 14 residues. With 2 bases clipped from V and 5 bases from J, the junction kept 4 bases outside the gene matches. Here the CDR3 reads CASSLNPGGDTQYF. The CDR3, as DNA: TGTGCCAGCAGCTTAAACCCGGGAGGAGATACGCAGTATTTT.

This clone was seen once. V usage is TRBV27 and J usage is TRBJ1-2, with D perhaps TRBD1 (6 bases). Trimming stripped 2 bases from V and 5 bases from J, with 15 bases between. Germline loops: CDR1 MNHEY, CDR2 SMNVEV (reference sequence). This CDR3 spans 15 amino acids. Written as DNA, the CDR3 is TGTGCCAGCAGTTTAGGGGGGGGGCCTACTTATGGCTACACCTTC. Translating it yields CASSLGGGPTYGYTF.

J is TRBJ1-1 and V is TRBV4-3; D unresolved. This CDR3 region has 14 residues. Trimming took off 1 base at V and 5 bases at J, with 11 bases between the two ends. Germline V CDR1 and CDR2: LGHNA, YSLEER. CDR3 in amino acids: CASSQAVGSTEAFF. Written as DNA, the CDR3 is TGCGCCAGCAGCCAAGCAGTAGGGAGTACTGAAGCTTTCTTT.

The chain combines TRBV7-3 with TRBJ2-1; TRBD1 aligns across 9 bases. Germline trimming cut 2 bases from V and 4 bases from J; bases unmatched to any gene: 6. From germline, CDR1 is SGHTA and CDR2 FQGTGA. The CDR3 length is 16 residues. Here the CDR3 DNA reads TGTGCCAGCAGCTTACGGTGGGGACAGGGATACAATGAGCAGTTCTTC. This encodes CASSLRWGQGYNEQFF.

CDR3 region: CASSSDAGTSTNIQYF. For the CDR3, the DNA is TGCGCCAGCAGCTCCGACGCCGGGACTAGCACAAACATTCAGTACTTC. The V and J genes are TRBV5-1 and TRBJ2-4; 9 nucleotides line up with TRBD2. Germline V gene data show CDR1 as SGHRS and CDR2 as YFSETQ. The CDR3 consists of 16 residues. Losses at the gene ends were 3 bases for V and 6 bases for J; bases not matched to a gene: 10.

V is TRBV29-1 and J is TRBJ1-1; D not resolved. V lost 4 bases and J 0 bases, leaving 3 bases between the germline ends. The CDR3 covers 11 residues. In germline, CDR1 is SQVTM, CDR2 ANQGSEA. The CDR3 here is CSVVLNTEAFF. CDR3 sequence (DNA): TGCAGCGTTGTATTGAACACTGAAGCTTTCTTT.